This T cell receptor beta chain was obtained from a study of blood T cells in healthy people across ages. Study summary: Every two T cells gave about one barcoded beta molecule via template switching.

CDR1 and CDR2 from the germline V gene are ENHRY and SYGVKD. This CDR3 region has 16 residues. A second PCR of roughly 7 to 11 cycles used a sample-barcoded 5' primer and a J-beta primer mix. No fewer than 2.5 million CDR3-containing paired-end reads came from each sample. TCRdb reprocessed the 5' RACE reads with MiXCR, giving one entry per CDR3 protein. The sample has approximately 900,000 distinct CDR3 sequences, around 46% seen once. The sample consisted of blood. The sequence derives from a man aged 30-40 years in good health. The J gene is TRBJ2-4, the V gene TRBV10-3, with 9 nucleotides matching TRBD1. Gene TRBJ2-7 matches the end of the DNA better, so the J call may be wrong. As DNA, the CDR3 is TGTGCCATCAGTCAAAAGGTGGGGACAGGGTTGGGCGAGCAGTACTTC. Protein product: CAISQKVGTGLGEQYF.